This T cell receptor beta chain was found in a study of T cell responses to AZD1222 COVID-19 vaccine. Findings and caveats of the study: Most donors were white British and more were female, and clonal diversity was possibly underestimated. Spike-wide coverage was observed for vaccine-associated CD4 TCRs, with dominant responses at 160-218 and 743-854.

With regard to this clone: Its target is unknown.

The CDR3 spans 12 residues. Germline assignment: CDR1 KGHDR and CDR2 SFDVKD. V was cut by 6 bases and J by 5 bases, with 9 bases left in between. The data were produced by immunoSEQ multiplex PCR, yet TCRdb's version contains in-frame clones alone and is incomplete. The profile shows about 190,000 clones, 87% of them singletons. The TCR sequence derives from an adult in good health. The specimen comprised peripheral blood, sampled on day 0 of MenACWY control vaccination. The J gene is TRBJ1-2, the V gene TRBV24-1; D call uncertain. The CDR3 coding sequence is TGTGCCACCAGTCTAGGTTCTTATGGCTACACCTTC. Protein sequence: CATSLGSYGYTF.